This TCR beta chain was identified in a study of shared clonotypes between healthy human individuals. In this sample, this clone turned up a few times. In the study's own analysis: Owing to the provision of junction-only sequences devoid of quality scores by immunoSEQ, filtering differed. TCRdb keeps only in-frame clones here, not all; method: immunoSEQ multiplex PCR. That table gives V, J and clone size, and the DNA gave D and trimming. The sample lists about 1.5 million clones; approximately 96% were seen once. Germline assignment: CDR1 MDHEN and CDR2 SYDVKM. The CDR3 totals 14 residues. V was pared by 3 bases and J by 5 bases, with 13 bases between.

The specimen sequenced was naive CD4+ T cells sorted from blood. As to subset: CD45RA+ positively selected. The chain is built from TRBV28 and TRBJ1-2; D remains ambiguous. The receptor comes from a man aged 30 to 39 in good health. The CDR3 DNA follows: TGTGCCAGCAGTTTGAACGGGATCCAGTATGGCTACACCTTC. It is translated as CASSLNGIQYGYTF.